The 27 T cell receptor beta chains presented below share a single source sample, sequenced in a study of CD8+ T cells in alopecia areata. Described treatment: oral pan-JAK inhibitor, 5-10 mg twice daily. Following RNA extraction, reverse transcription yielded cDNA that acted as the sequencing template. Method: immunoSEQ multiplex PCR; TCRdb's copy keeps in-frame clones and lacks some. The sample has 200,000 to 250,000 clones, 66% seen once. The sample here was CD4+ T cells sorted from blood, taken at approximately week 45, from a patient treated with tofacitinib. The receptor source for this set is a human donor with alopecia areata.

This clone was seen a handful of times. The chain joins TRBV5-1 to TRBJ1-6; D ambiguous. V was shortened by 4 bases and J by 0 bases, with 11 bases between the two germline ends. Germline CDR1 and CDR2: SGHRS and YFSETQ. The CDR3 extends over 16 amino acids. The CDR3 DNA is TGCGCCAGCAGCCCGGACGGAACCTCCTATAATTCACCCCTCCACTTT. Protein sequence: CASSPDGTSYNSPLHF.

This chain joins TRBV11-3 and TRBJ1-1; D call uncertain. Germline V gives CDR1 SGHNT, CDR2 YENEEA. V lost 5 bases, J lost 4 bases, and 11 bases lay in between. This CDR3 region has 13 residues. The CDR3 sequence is CASSILTGTEAFF. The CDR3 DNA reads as TGTGCCAGCAGCATACTTACCGGCACTGAAGCTTTCTTT.

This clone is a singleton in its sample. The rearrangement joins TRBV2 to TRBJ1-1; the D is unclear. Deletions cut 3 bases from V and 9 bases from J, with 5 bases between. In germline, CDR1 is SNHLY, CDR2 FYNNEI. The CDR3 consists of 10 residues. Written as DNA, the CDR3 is TGTGCCAGCAGTGACGGAAAAGCTTTCTTT. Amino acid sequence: CASSDGKAFF.

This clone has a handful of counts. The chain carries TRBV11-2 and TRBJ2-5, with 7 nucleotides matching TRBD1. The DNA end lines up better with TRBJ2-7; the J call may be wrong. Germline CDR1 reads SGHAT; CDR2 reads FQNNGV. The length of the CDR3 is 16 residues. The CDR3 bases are TGTGCCAGCAGTTCACCCCTTCAGACAGGGTCTCGCGAGCAGTACTTC. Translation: CASSSPLQTGSREQYF.

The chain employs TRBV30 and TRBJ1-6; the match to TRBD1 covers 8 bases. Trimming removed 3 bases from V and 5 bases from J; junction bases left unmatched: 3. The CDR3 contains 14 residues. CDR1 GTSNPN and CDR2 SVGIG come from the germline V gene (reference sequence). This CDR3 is CAWRTGAHNSPLHF. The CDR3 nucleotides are TGTGCCTGGAGGACAGGGGCACATAATTCACCCCTCCACTTT.

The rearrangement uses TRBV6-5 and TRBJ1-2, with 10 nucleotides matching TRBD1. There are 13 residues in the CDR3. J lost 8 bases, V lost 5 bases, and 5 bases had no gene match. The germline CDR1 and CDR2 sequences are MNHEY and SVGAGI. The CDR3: CASSPTGGRGYTF. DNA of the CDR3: TGTGCCAGCAGTCCGACAGGGGGCAGAGGCTACACCTTC.

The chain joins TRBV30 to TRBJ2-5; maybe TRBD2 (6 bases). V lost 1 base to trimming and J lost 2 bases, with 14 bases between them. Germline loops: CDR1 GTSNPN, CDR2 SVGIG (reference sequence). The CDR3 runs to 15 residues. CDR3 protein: CAWSDLTRNQETQYF. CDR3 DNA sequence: TGTGCCTGGAGTGACTTGACTAGAAATCAAGAGACCCAGTACTTC. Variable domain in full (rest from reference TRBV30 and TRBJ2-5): SQTIHQWPATLVQPVGSPLSLECTVEGTSNPNLYWYRQAAGRGLQLLFYSVGIGQISSEVPQNLSASRPQDRQFILSSKKLLLSDSGFYLCAWSDLTRNQETQYFGPGTRLLVL.

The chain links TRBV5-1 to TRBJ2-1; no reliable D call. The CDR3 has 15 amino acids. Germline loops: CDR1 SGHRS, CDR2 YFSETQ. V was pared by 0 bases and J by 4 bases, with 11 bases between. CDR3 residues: CASSLVGQIYNEQFF. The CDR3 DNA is TGCGCCAGCAGCTTGGTGGGTCAGATTTACAATGAGCAGTTCTTC.

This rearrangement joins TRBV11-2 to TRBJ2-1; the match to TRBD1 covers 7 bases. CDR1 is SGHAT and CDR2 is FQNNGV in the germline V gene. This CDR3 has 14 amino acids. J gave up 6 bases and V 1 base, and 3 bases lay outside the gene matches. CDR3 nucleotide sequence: TGTGCCAGCAGCTTAGTGGGACAGACCAATGAGCAGTTCTTC. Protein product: CASSLVGQTNEQFF.

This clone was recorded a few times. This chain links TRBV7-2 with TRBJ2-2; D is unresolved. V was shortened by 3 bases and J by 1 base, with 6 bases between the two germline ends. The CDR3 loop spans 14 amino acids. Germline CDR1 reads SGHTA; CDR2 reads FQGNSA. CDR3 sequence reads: CASSFRVNTGELFF. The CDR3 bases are TGTGCCAGCAGCTTTAGGGTGAACACCGGGGAGCTGTTTTTT.

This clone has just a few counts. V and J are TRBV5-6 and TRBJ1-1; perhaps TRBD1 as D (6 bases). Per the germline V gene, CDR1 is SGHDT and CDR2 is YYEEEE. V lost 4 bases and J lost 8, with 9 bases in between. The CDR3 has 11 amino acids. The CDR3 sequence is CASSRTEEAFF. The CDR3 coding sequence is TGTGCCAGCAGCCGGACAGAAGAAGCTTTCTTT.

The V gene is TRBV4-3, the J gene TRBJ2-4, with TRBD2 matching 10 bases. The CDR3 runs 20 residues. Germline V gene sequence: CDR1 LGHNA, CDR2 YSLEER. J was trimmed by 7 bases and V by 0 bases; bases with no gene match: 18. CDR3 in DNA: TGCGCCAGCAGCCAAGATCAGTTAGGGACTAGCGTCGGAAGTTCGAACATTCAGTACTTC. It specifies CASSQDQLGTSVGSSNIQYF.

The CDR3 loop is CASSLEVLYNEQFF. The CDR3, as DNA: TGTGCCAGCAGCTTAGAGGTACTATACAATGAGCAGTTCTTC. The rearrangement links TRBV7-9 to TRBJ2-1, with unresolved D. Between the trimmed V and J ends, which lost 1 base and 4 bases, there was a span of 8 bases. The CDR3 runs 14 residues. In germline, CDR1 is SEHNR, CDR2 FQNEAQ (reference sequence).

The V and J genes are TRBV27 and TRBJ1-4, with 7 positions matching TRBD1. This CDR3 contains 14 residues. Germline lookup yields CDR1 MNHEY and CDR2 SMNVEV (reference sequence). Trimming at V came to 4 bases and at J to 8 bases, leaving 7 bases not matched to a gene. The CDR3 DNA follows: TGTGCCAGCAGTTCTCAGGGGGGGAGGGAAAAACTGTTTTTT. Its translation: CASSSQGGREKLFF.

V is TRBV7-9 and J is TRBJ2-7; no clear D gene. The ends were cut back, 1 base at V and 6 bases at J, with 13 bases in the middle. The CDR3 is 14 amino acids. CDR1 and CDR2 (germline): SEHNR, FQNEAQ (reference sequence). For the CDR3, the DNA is TGTGCCAGCAGCTTAGAAGCAACGCTAAGCGAGCAGTACTTC. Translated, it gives CASSLEATLSEQYF.

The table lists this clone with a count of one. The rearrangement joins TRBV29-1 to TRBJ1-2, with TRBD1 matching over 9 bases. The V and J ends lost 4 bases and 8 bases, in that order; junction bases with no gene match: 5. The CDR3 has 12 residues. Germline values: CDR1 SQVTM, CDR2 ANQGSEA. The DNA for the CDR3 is TGCAGCGTTGGGGGACAGGGAGACGGCTACACCTTC. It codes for CSVGGQGDGYTF.

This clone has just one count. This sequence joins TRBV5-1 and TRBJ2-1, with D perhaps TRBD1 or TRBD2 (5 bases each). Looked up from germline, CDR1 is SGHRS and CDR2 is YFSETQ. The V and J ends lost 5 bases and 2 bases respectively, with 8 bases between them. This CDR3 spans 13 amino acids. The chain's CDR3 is CASSRDPYNEQFF. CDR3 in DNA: TGCGCCAGCAGTCGGGACCCCTACAATGAGCAGTTCTTC. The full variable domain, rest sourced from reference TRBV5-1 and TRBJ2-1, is KAGVTQTPRYLIKTRGQQVTLSCSPISGHRSVSWYQQTPGQGLQFLFEYFSETQRNKGNFPGRFSGRQFSNSRSEMNVSTLELGDSALYLCASSRDPYNEQFFGPGTRLTVL.

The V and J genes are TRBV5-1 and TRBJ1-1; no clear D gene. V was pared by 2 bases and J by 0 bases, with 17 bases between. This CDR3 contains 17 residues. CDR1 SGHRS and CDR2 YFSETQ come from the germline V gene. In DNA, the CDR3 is TGCGCCAGCAGCTTAGGTGGATCGGGGATATTGAACACTGAAGCTTTCTTT. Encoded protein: CASSLGGSGILNTEAFF.

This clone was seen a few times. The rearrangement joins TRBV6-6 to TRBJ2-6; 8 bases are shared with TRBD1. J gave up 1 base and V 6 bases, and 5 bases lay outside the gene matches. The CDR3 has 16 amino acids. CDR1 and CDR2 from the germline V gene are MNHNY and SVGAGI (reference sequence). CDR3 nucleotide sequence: TGTGCCAGCAGGGACAGGGTGCAATCTGGGGCCAACGTCCTGACTTTC. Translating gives CASRDRVQSGANVLTF.

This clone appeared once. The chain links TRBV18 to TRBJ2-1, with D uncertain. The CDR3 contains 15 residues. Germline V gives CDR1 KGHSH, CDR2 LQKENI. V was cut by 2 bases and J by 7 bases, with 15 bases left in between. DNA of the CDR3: TGTGCCAGCTCACCATCGTCAGGCACGGGTAATGAGCAGTTCTTC. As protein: CASSPSSGTGNEQFF.

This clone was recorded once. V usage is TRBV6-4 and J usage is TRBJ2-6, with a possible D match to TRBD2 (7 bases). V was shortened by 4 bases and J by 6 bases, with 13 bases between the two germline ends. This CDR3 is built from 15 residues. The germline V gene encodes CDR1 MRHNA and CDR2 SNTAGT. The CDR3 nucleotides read TGTGCCAGCAGTGTGGAGGGGGGGCTGGCCAACGTCCTGACTTTC. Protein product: CASSVEGGLANVLTF.

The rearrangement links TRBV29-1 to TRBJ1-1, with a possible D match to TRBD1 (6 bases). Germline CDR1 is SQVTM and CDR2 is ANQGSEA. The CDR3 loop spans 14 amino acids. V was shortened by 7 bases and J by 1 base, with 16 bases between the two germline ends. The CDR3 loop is CSAKRTAENTEAFF. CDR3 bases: TGCAGCGCGAAAAGGACAGCGGAGAACACTGAAGCTTTCTTT.

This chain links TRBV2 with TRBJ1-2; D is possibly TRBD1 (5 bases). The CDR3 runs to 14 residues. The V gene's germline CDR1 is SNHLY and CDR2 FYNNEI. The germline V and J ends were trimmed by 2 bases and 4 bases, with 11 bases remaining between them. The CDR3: CASSESRGPYGYTF. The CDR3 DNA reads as TGTGCCAGCAGTGAATCCCGGGGCCCCTATGGCTACACCTTC.

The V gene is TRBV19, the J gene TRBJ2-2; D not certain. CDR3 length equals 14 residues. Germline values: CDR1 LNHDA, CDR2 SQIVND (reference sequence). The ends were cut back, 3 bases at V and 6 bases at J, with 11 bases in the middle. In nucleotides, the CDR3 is TGTGCCAGTAGTATTACCCCTCCTGCCGGGGAGCTGTTTTTT. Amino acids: CASSITPPAGELFF.

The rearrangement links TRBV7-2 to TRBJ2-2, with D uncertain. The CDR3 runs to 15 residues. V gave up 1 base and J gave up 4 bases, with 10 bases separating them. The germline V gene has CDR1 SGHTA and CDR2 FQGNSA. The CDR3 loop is CASSLDSMATGELFF. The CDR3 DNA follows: TGTGCCAGCAGCTTAGACAGCATGGCCACCGGGGAGCTGTTTTTT. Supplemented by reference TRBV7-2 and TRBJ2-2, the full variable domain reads GAGVSQSPSNKVTEKGKDVELRCDPISGHTALYWYRQSLGQGLEFLIYFQGNSAPDKSGLPSDRFSAERTGGSVSTLTIQRTQQEDSAVYLCASSLDSMATGELFFGEGSRLTVL.

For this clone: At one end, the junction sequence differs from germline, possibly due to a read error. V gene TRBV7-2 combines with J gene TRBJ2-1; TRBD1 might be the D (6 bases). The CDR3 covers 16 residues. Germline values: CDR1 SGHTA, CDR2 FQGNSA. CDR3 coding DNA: TGTGTCAGCAGCCCCCAGGGGTTGAGGTCCTACAATGAGCAGTTCTTC. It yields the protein CVSSPQGLRSYNEQFF.

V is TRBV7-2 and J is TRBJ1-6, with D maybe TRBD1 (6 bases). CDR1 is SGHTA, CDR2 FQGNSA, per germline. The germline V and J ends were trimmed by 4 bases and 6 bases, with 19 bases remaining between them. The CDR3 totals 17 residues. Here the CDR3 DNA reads TGTGCCAGCAGCTCGCACACAGGGCTCCCCAGTAATTCACCCCTCCACTTT. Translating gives CASSSHTGLPSNSPLHF.